This is a list of T cell receptor beta chains from one sample in a study of T cell responses to AZD1222 COVID-19 vaccine. Here immunoSEQ multiplex PCR was the method, and the copy in TCRdb shows in-frame clones only, minus some. This sample has approximately 60,000 clones; 75% to 90% occur once, and the top ten carry around 7%. This specimen consisted of peripheral blood, obtained 28 days after the second AZD1222 dose. All receptors derive from an adult who received the AZD1222 COVID-19 vaccine. Both conserved end residues are part of each CDR3. D genes are given only for firm matches. Clone size is given for some rows only: seen once, a few or many times, or a class if the clone is expanded.

>TRBV5-5|.|.|TRBJ1-1
TGTGCCAGCAGCTTGGTGGATCCGAACACTGAAGCTTTCTTT
CASSLVDPNTEAFF
>TRBV27|.|.|TRBJ2-6
TGTGCCAGCAGCCGGGACTCCTTCTCTGGGGCCAACGTCCTGACTTTC
CASSRDSFSGANVLTF
>TRBV5-8|TRBD1|.|TRBJ2-7
TGTGCCAGCAGCGCACTAACAGGGGCCGTCTACGAGCAGTACTTC
CASSALTGAVYEQYF
>TRBV28|TRBD2|.|TRBJ2-7
TGTGCCAGCAGTAGAATCGGACTAGCGGGCACCTACGAGCAGTACTTC
CASSRIGLAGTYEQYF
>TRBV4-3|TRBD1|.|TRBJ1-4
TGCGCCAGCAGCCAAGATTTCTTCGGTGGGACAGGGTTTGAAAAACTGTTTTTT
CASSQDFFGGTGFEKLFF
>TRBV5-1|.|.|TRBJ2-1
TGCGCCAGCAGTTATGCAGAGATAGGGGAGCAGTTCTTC
CASSYAEIGEQFF
>TRBV2|.|.|TRBJ1-4
TGTGCCAGCAGGATGGTTCTTGGGGCGGAAAAACTGTTTTTT
CASRMVLGAEKLFF
>TRBV18|.|.|TRBJ2-7
TGTGCCAGCTCACCACCGGGGGACCGATTCTACGAGCAGTACTTC
CASSPPGDRFYEQYF
>TRBV5-1|.|.|TRBJ1-3
TGCGCCAGCAGCATGCAGGGTTTTGGAAACACCATATATTTT
CASSMQGFGNTIYF
>TRBV7-9|TRBD1|.|TRBJ1-4
TGTGCCAGCAGCCTGGGACAGGAGAATGAAAAACTGTTTTTT
CASSLGQENEKLFF
>TRBV19|.|.|TRBJ2-7
TGTGCCAGTAGTAGGGGGGAGCGCGAGCAGTACTTC
CASSRGEREQYF
>TRBV28|.|few|TRBJ1-2
TGTGCCAGCAGACCGACGGGGGGATACTATGGCTACACCTTC
CASRPTGGYYGYTF
>TRBV18|TRBD1|.|TRBJ1-2
TGTGCCAGCTCATCCAGGGGGGATGGCTACACCTTC
CASSSRGDGYTF
>TRBV18|TRBD1|.|TRBJ2-5
TGTGCCAGCTCTTATACAGGGGCTTCCCAAGAGACCCAGTACTTC
CASSYTGASQETQYF
>TRBV28|TRBD1|.|TRBJ2-4
TGTGCCAGCACCCCGCCGTACAGGGGAAACATTCAGTACTTC
CASTPPYRGNIQYF
>TRBV28|.|.|TRBJ1-6
TGTGCCAGCAGTTCCGAGGGCCCCTATAATTCACCCCTCCACTTT
CASSSEGPYNSPLHF
>TRBV12-3/TRBV12-4|.|.|TRBJ1-1
TGTGCCAGCTATAAGAACACTGAAGCTTTCTTT
CASYKNTEAFF
>TRBV19|.|.|TRBJ2-7
TGTGCCAGTAGTATATGGGGCAGGAGACCTAAATCGAGCTCCTACGAGCAGTACTTC
CASSIWGRRPKSSSYEQYF
>TRBV6-2/TRBV6-3|.|.|TRBJ2-7
TGTGCCAGCAGTTACTCGAAAAGCAGGGGCTCCTACGAGCAGTACTTC
CASSYSKSRGSYEQYF
>TRBV21-1|.|.|TRBJ1-5
TGTGCCAGCAGGAAACCCGGGGGGGGCACGGAGCCCCAGCATTTT
CASRKPGGGTEPQHF
>TRBV28|.|once|TRBJ1-4
TGTGCCAGCAGTTTAAGCTCGGGACGAGGAAAACTGTTTTTT
CASSLSSGRGKLFF
>TRBV6-5|.|.|TRBJ2-7
TGTGCCAGCAGTCCCAATTCCTACGAGCAGTACTTC
CASSPNSYEQYF
>TRBV7-3|.|few|TRBJ2-1
TGTGCCAGCAGTCTTGGGTTGGGTGTCTACAATGAGCAGTTCTTC
CASSLGLGVYNEQFF
>TRBV6-2/TRBV6-3|TRBD2|.|TRBJ2-7
TGTGCCAGCAGCCCTTATAACCGCGGGAGTTATGACGAGCAGTACTTC
CASSPYNRGSYDEQYF
>TRBV11-3|.|.|TRBJ2-7
TGTGCCAGCAGCCCCTCGGGGGCGCGGTACGAGCAGTACTTC
CASSPSGARYEQYF
>TRBV5-1|.|.|TRBJ1-2
TGCGCCAGCACCACTGGGAGCACCTACGAACACGGCTACACCTTC
CASTTGSTYEHGYTF
>TRBV10-3|TRBD1|.|TRBJ1-2
TGTGCCATCAGTGAGCCCCTAGGATTTGACAGGGGGTTCGGCTACACCTTC
CAISEPLGFDRGFGYTF
>TRBV28|.|.|TRBJ1-5
TGTGCCAGCGCCTCACTTACCCAGCCCCAGCATTTT
CASASLTQPQHF
>TRBV11-2|TRBD1|.|TRBJ1-1
TGTGCCAGCAGCCCAGGGGGCTGGACTGAAGCTTTCTTT
CASSPGGWTEAFF
>TRBV7-9|.|.|TRBJ2-3
TGTGCCAGCAGCCAATACTACGGAAACGCAGATACGCAGTATTTT
CASSQYYGNADTQYF
>TRBV7-3|TRBD2|.|TRBJ2-1
TGTGCCAGCAGCTCCCCGGGACTAGCGGGGGTTGAGCAGTTCTTC
CASSSPGLAGVEQFF
>TRBV28|.|.|TRBJ2-2
TGTGCCAGCAGTTCCCCGACTGTAGCGAACACCGGGGAGCTGTTTTTT
CASSSPTVANTGELFF
>TRBV19|.|.|TRBJ2-5
TGTGCCAGTAGTATAGATCTATCGGCAGGGCGAGAGACCCAGTACTTC
CASSIDLSAGRETQYF
>TRBV3-1/TRBV3-2|.|.|TRBJ2-3
TGTGCCAGCAGCCAGAGGGTGGATACGCAGTATTTT
CASSQRVDTQYF
>TRBV5-5|TRBD1|.|TRBJ1-5
TGTGCCAGCAGGCTGTCGGATACAGGGGGCGGGAATCAGCCCCAGCATTTT
CASRLSDTGGGNQPQHF
>TRBV5-6|.|once|TRBJ2-5
TGTGCCAGCAGCCCGGGCGTGACTACCCAAGAGACCCAGTACTTC
CASSPGVTTQETQYF
>TRBV27|.|.|TRBJ2-7
TGTGCCAGCAGCCGGACATTAAGCTCCTACGAGCAGTACTTC
CASSRTLSSYEQYF
>TRBV29-1|TRBD2|.|TRBJ2-3
TGCAGCGTTGATGTGGGGGGGAGCACAGATACGCAGTATTTT
CSVDVGGSTDTQYF
>TRBV7-8|.|.|TRBJ2-7
TGTGCCAGCAGCTTATGGGCGGGTCATGCCTACGAGCAGTACTTC
CASSLWAGHAYEQYF
>TRBV7-3|.|.|TRBJ2-2
TGTGCCAGCACCTTAAGCGGTAACACCGGGGAGCTGTTTTTT
CASTLSGNTGELFF
>TRBV7-2|.|.|TRBJ2-2
TGTGCCAGCAGCCGTAACTCCGGGACTAACACCGGGGAGCTGTTTTTT
CASSRNSGTNTGELFF
>TRBV18|.|.|TRBJ2-1
TGTGCCAGCTCACCCCCGTCGTCTAATGAGCAGTTCTTC
CASSPPSSNEQFF
>TRBV7-2|TRBD2|.|TRBJ2-2
TGTGCCAGCAGGAGGACTAGCGAGGCCGGGGAGCTGTTTTTT
CASRRTSEAGELFF
>TRBV7-6|.|.|TRBJ2-3
TGTGCCAGCAGCTTATCCGCGGGCCCTCTGGGGGATACGCAGTATTTT
CASSLSAGPLGDTQYF
>TRBV5-1|TRBD1|.|TRBJ2-2
TGCGCCAGCAGCCTAACCCGACAGGGGGCCGGCGGGGAGCTGTTTTTT
CASSLTRQGAGGELFF
>TRBV12-3/TRBV12-4|.|.|TRBJ1-5
TGTGCCAGCAGTCGACAGAGGAATCAGCCCCAGCATTTT
CASSRQRNQPQHF
>TRBV6-6|TRBD1|.|TRBJ2-7
TGTGCCAGCACCCTGACAGGGCACGAGCAGTACTTC
CASTLTGHEQYF
>TRBV6-6|TRBD1|.|TRBJ2-1
TGTGCCAGCTGCCCGGGACAGCCCATTTACAATGAGCAGTTCTTC
CASCPGQPIYNEQFF
>TRBV28|.|.|TRBJ1-2
TGTGCCAGCAGCCCCGACACGTATGGCTACACCTTC
CASSPDTYGYTF
>TRBV5-1|.|.|TRBJ2-7
TGCGCCAGCAGCCTTTCCCTCAACGACTATAACGAGCAGTACTTC
CASSLSLNDYNEQYF
>TRBV27|TRBD1|.|TRBJ2-7
TGTGCCAGCAGTTTTCTCGGGACAGGGGGGTACGAGCAGTACTTC
CASSFLGTGGYEQYF
>TRBV27|.|.|TRBJ2-7
TGTGCCAGCAGTTTGGCAAGCCGCTCCTACGAGCAGTACTTC
CASSLASRSYEQYF
>TRBV28|TRBD1|.|TRBJ1-3
TGTGCCAGCAGCCCGACAGGGGCTGGAAACACCATATATTTT
CASSPTGAGNTIYF
>TRBV1|.|.|TRBJ1-3
TGCACCAGCAGCCATTCTCCCTCGTACCGAACTGGAAACACCATATATTTT
CTSSHSPSYRTGNTIYF
>TRBV5-1|TRBD1|few|TRBJ2-1
TGCGCCAGCAGCCCATGGACAGGGGGGAATGAGCAGTTCTTC
CASSPWTGGNEQFF
>TRBV2|TRBD1|.|TRBJ2-7
TGTGCCAGCAGCCTTATGGACAGGGGACCCAGCGAGCAGTACTTC
CASSLMDRGPSEQYF
>TRBV6-5|.|.|TRBJ1-2
TGTGCCAGCACCCTATCGAGGACAAACTATGGCTACACCTTC
CASTLSRTNYGYTF
>TRBV29-1|.|.|TRBJ1-5
TGCAGCGTCCTTCAAGGGGGGGGGAATCAGCCCCAGCATTTT
CSVLQGGGNQPQHF